A single sample gave rise to the 11 T cell receptor beta chains below, sequenced in a study of cytomegalovirus exposure and HLA in healthy donors (dated by TCRdb to the late 2010s). The library was produced with the immunoSEQ multiplex PCR assay. A mixture of 60 forward primers for TCR Vbeta segments and 13 reverse primers for TCR Jbeta segments was used in the multiplex PCR. TCRdb obtained this table from immuneACCESS and retained in-frame rearrangements with V and J assigned. These tables miss some clones; where compared with another copy, unresolved V genes account for less than half of the shortfall, and the remainder is unexplained. The sample table contains approximately 90,000 clones; only one count was recorded for 77% of them. The ten biggest clones cover roughly 3.5% of the sample. The sequenced sample was PBMCs. Receptors originate from a man aged 25-45 years in good health and CMV-seronegative.

The chain links TRBV5-1 to TRBJ1-1, with unresolved D. Germline values: CDR1 SGHRS, CDR2 YFSETQ. The V end lost 1 base, the J end lost 7 bases, and 14 bases lay between the germline ends. The CDR3 is 14 amino acids. The CDR3 region has the DNA TGCGCCAGCAGCTTGAGGGAATTGAGCGGTGAAGCTTTCTTT. It codes for CASSLRELSGEAFF.

The gene calls are TRBV5-6 and TRBJ2-7; maybe TRBD1 (6 bases). Germline CDR1 SGHDT, CDR2 YYEEEE. The germline V and J ends were trimmed by 4 bases and 6 bases, with 11 bases remaining between them. This CDR3 is 12 amino acids long. In DNA, the CDR3 is TGTGCCAGCAGCCCGATCAGGGGCGAGCAGTACTTC. It encodes CASSPIRGEQYF.

Only a few counts were recorded for this clone. The J gene is TRBJ2-7, the V gene TRBV11-2; TRBD1 matches 8 bases. The trim removed 4 bases at V and 4 bases at J, leaving 12 bases unmatched. The CDR3 contains 16 residues. From germline, CDR1 is SGHAT and CDR2 FQNNGV. The CDR3 coding sequence is TGTGCCAGCAGCTCCCGCCCAGAGGACAGGGATTACGAGCAGTACTTC. This encodes CASSSRPEDRDYEQYF.

The rearrangement uses TRBV2 and TRBJ1-5; 7 bases match TRBD1. Losses at the gene ends were 5 bases for V and 3 bases for J; bases not matched to a gene: 7. CDR1 and CDR2 from the germline V gene are SNHLY and FYNNEI. CDR3 length: 15 amino acids. The DNA of the CDR3 is TGTGCCAGCAGTTTGACAGGGAGAGCCAATCAGCCCCAGCATTTT. Encoded protein: CASSLTGRANQPQHF.

V usage is TRBV7-9 and J usage is TRBJ2-3, with 10 positions matching TRBD2. From germline, CDR1 is SEHNR and CDR2 FQNEAQ (reference sequence). V lost 1 base to trimming and J lost 5 bases; unmatched junction nucleotides: 12. This CDR3 has 18 residues. CDR3 amino acids: CASSLEFSGRLVGDTQYF. As DNA, the CDR3 is TGTGCCAGCAGCTTAGAATTTAGCGGGAGGCTGGTCGGAGATACGCAGTATTTT.

Here the CDR3 DNA reads TGTGCCAGCAGCCCTGGGACAGGGGGCTACGAGCAGTACTTC. This gives the protein CASSPGTGGYEQYF. The rearrangement links TRBV5-8 to TRBJ2-7, with 11 bases aligning to TRBD1. Per germline, CDR1 SGHTS and CDR2 YDEGEE. The CDR3 extends over 14 amino acids. J gave up 3 bases and V 4 bases, and 3 bases lay outside the gene matches.

The rearrangement links TRBV29-1 to TRBJ2-2, with D possibly matching TRBD2 (7 bases). Trimming left V 1 base short and J 6 bases short, with 12 bases between. The length of the CDR3 is 14 residues. CDR1 and CDR2 from the germline V gene are SQVTM and ANQGSEA. Here the CDR3 DNA reads TGCAGCGTTGAAGTTGGGGGGGGCCCCGGGGAGCTGTTTTTT. Translating it yields CSVEVGGGPGELFF.

The chain recombines TRBV6-6 with TRBJ1-4; 7 nucleotides match TRBD1. The CDR3 spans 14 residues. Unmatched junction bases numbered 6, after V lost 6 bases and J lost 5 bases. The germline V gene has CDR1 MNHNY and CDR2 SVGAGI (reference sequence). Here the CDR3 reads CASSPPDRNEKLFF. The CDR3 DNA sequence: TGTGCCAGCAGCCCCCCGGACAGGAATGAAAAACTGTTTTTT.

The gene calls are TRBV6-5 and TRBJ2-7, with 8 bases lining up with TRBD2. Germline CDR1 reads MNHEY; CDR2 reads SVGAGI. The V segment lost 7 bases and the J segment 2 bases; nucleotides outside the gene matches: 4. The CDR3 consists of 13 residues. In nucleotides, the CDR3 is TGTGCCAGCATTAGCGGGACTACCTACGAGCAGTACTTC. This sequence encodes CASISGTTYEQYF.

The chain links TRBV6-5 to TRBJ2-2, with D uncertain. This CDR3 contains 13 residues. Looked up from germline, CDR1 is MNHEY and CDR2 is SVGAGI. The V end lost 2 bases, the J end lost 7 bases, and 8 bases lay between the germline ends. CDR3 region: CASSYGAYGELFF. For the CDR3, the DNA is TGTGCCAGCAGTTACGGAGCGTACGGGGAGCTGTTTTTT.

V and J are TRBV7-2 and TRBJ1-5, with 8 bases lining up with TRBD1. Looked up from germline, CDR1 is SGHTA and CDR2 is FQGNSA. Germline trimming cut 1 base from V and 2 bases from J; bases unmatched to any gene: 7. The CDR3 totals 17 residues. The CDR3 nucleotides are TGTGCCAGCAGCTTAGTGACAGGGGTTTTACGCAATCAGCCCCAGCATTTT. Protein: CASSLVTGVLRNQPQHF.